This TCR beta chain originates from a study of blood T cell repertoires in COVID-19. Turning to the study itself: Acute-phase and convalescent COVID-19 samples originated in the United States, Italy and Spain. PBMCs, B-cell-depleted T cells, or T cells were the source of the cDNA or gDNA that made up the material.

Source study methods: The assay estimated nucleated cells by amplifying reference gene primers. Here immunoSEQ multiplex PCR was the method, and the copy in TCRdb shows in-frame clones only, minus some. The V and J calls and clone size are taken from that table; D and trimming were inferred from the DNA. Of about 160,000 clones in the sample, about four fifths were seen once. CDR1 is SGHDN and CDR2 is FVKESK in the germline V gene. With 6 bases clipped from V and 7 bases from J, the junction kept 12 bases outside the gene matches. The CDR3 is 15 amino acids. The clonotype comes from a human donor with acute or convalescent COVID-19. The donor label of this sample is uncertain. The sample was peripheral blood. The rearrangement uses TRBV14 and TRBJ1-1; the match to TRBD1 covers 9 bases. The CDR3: CASRPLTGGPGEAFF. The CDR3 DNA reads TGTGCCAGCAGACCTTTAACAGGGGGCCCGGGTGAAGCTTTCTTT.